Reported below is one TCR beta chain. The antigen is unknown. This sample is part of a study of PD-1 blockade in classical Hodgkin lymphoma. Study outcomes and limitations: Prior to therapy, complete responders displayed diversity much like that of newly diagnosed patients.

This table comes from immunoSEQ multiplex PCR, and its TCRdb copy is limited to in-frame clones, with some not included. In the table there are just under 100,000 clones, approximately 83% of which are singletons. No patient escaped relapse after autologous stem cell transplantation, and brentuximab vedotin exposure varied. This TCR was recovered from a human donor with classical Hodgkin lymphoma. This material consisted of peripheral blood mononuclear cells (PBMCs), taken at baseline.

CDR3 in amino acids: CASREGLTLSYEQYF. The CDR3 region has the DNA TGTGCCAGCAGGGAGGGACTAACCCTTAGCTACGAGCAGTACTTC. The chain has TRBV6-6 and TRBJ2-7; TRBD2 aligns across 7 bases. The CDR3 spans 15 residues. The germline CDR1 and CDR2 sequences are MNHNY and SVGAGI (reference sequence). Trimming took 6 bases from V and 3 from J; bases not matched to a gene: 11.